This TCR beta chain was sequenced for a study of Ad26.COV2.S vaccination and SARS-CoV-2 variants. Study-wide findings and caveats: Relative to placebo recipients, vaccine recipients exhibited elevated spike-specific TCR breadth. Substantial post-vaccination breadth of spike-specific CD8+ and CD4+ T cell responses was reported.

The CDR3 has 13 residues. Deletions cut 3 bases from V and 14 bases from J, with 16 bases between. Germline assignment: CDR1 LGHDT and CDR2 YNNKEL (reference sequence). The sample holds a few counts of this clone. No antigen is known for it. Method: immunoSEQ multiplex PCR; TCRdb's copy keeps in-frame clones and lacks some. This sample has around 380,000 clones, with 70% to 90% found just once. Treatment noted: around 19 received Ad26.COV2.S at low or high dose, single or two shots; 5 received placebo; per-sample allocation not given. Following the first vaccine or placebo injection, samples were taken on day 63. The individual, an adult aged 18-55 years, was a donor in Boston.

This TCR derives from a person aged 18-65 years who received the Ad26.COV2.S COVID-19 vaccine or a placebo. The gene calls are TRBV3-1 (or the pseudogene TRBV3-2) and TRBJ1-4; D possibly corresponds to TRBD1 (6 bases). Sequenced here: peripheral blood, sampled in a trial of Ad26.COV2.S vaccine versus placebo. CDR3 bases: TGTGCCAGCAGCCAGACACAGGGTTTCTTTCTGTTTTTT. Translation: CASSQTQGFFLFF.